This T cell receptor (beta chain) was obtained from a study of vaccination effects on CD4 cells after COVID-19. The table came from immunoSEQ multiplex PCR; TCRdb's copy has only in-frame clones and leaves some out. The table has tens of thousands of clones, approximately 76% seen once. ViraFEST assay sequencing came after antigen-specific CD4+ T cells were expanded with viral peptide pools. CD4+ T cells were isolated after roughly nine days of culture. Nobody among the vaccine recipients had prior SARS-CoV-2 infection (nucleocapsid antibodies were negative). CDR1 and CDR2 (germline): MNHEY, SVGAGI. The length of the CDR3 is 13 residues. V lost 5 bases to trimming and J lost 11 bases, with 16 bases between them. Study outcomes and limitations: Clones from infection and from vaccination both contracted markedly late after vaccination.

A word on this clone: Its antigen is unknown.

The rearrangement joins TRBV6-5 to TRBJ2-1; the D call may be TRBD1 or TRBD2 (5 bases each). This receptor was identified in a human donor who received a COVID-19 vaccine. The sample consisted of CD4+ T cells from PBMCs cultured with HCoV-NL63 spike peptides, taken before COVID-19 vaccination. DNA of the CDR3: TGTGCCAGCAGTATGGGGACGGGTAATAAGCAGTTCTTC. Its protein is CASSMGTGNKQFF.